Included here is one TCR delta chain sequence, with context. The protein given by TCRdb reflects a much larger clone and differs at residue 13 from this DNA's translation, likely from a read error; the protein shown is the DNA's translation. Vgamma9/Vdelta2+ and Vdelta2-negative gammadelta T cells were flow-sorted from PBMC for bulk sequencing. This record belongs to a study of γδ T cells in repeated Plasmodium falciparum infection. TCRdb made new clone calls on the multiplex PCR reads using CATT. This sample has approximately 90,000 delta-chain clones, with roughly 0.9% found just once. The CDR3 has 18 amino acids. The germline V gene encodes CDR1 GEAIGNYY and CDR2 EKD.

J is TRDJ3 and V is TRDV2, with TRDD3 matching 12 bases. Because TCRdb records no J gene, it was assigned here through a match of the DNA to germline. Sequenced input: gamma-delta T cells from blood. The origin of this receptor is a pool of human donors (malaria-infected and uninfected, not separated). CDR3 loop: CACDNTGGYSWDIRQMFF. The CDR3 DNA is TGTGCCTGTGACAATACTGGGGGATACTCCTGGGACATCCGACAGATGTTTTTC.